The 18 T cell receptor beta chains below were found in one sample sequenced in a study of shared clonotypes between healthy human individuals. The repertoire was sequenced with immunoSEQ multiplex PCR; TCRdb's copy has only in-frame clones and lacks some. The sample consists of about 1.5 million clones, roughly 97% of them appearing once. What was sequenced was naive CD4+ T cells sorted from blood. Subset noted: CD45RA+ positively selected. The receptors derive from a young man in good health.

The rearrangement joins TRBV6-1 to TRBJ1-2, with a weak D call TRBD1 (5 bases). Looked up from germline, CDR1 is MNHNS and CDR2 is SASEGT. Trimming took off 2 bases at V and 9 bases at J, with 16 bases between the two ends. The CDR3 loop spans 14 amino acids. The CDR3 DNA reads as TGTGCCAGCAGTGAACATGGGACGGCATCAAGCTACACCTTC. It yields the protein CASSEHGTASSYTF.

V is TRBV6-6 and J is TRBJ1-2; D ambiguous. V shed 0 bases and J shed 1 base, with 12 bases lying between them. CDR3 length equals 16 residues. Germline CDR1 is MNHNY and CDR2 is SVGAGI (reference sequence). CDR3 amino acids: CASSYSRRDYNYGYTF. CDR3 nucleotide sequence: TGTGCCAGCAGTTACTCGAGGCGAGATTATAACTATGGCTACACCTTC.

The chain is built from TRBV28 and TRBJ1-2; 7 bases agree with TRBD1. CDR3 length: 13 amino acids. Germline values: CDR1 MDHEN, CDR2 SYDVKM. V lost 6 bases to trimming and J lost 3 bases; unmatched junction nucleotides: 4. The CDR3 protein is CASSTGTDYGYTF. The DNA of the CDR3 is TGTGCCAGCAGCACGGGGACAGACTATGGCTACACCTTC.

The CDR3 region is CASSEPGLAGGTNTGELFF. CDR3 nucleotides: TGTGCCAGCAGCGAACCGGGACTAGCGGGAGGAACGAACACCGGGGAGCTGTTTTTT. This rearrangement joins TRBV13 to TRBJ2-2; 15 nucleotides agree with TRBD2. The V and J ends lost 5 bases and 0 bases, in that order; junction bases with no gene match: 7. The CDR3 spans 19 residues. Germline V gene data show CDR1 as PRHDT and CDR2 as FYEKMQ (reference sequence).

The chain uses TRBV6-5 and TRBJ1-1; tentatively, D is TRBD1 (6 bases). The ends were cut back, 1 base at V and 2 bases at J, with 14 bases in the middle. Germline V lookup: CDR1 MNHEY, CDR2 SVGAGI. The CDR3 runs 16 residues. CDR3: CASSYLGAARNTEAFF. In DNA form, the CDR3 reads TGTGCCAGCAGTTACTTGGGGGCGGCTAGAAACACTGAAGCTTTCTTT.

This CDR3 reads CASSPTGPNQPQHF. The CDR3 DNA follows: TGCGCCAGCAGCCCGACAGGGCCAAATCAGCCCCAGCATTTT. The chain uses TRBV5-1 and TRBJ1-5; 7 positions match TRBD1. The junction had 5 bases not matched to a gene; V was cut back by 4 bases and J by 4 bases. CDR3 length: 14 amino acids. Germline V gives CDR1 SGHRS, CDR2 YFSETQ.

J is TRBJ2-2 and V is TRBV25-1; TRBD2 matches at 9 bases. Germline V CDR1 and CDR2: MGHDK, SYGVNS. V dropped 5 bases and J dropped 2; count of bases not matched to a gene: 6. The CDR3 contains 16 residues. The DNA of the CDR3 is TGTGCCAGCAGTACCGGACTAGCGTTAAACACCGGGGAGCTGTTTTTT. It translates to CASSTGLALNTGELFF. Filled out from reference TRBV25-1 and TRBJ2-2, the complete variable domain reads EADIYQTPRYLVIGTGKKITLECSQTMGHDKMYWYQQDPGMELHLIHYSYGVNSTEKGDLSSESTVSRIRTEHFPLTLESARPSHTSQYLCASSTGLALNTGELFFGEGSRLTVL.

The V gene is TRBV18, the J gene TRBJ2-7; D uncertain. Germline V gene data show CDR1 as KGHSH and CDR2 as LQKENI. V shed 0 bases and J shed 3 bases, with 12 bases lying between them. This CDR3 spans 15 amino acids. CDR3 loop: CASSPPSATVYEQYF. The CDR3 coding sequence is TGTGCCAGCTCACCACCATCAGCTACCGTCTACGAGCAGTACTTC.

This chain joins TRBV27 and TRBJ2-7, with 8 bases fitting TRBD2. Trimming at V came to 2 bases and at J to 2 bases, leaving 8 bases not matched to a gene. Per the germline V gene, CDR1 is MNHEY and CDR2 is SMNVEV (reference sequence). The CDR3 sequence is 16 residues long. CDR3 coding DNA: TGTGCCAGCAGTTTAGGGCTAGCGGGCCCACCCTACGAGCAGTACTTC. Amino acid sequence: CASSLGLAGPPYEQYF.

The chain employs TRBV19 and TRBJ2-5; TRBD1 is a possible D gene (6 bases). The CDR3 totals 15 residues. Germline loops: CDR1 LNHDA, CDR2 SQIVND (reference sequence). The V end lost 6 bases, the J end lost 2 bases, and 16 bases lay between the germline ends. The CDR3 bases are TGTGCCAGTAGGGACCAGGGGCTAGGACAAGAGACCCAGTACTTC. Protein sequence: CASRDQGLGQETQYF.

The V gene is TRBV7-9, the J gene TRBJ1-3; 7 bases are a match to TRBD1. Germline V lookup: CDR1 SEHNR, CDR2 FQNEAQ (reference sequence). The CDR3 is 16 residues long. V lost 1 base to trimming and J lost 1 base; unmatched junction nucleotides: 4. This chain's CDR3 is CASSLEQGKSGNTIYF. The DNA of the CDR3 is TGTGCCAGCAGCTTAGAACAGGGGAAGTCTGGAAACACCATATATTTT.

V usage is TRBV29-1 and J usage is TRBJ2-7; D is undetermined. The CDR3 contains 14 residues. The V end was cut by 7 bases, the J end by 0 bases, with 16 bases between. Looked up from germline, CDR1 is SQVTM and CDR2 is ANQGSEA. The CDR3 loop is CSAQARWSSYEQYF. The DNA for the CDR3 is TGCAGCGCCCAGGCGCGGTGGAGCTCCTACGAGCAGTACTTC.

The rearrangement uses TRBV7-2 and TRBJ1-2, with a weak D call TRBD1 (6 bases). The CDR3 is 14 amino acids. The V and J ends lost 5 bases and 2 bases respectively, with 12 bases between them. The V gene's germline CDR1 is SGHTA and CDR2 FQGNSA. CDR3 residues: CASSARQANYGYTF. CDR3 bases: TGTGCCAGCAGCGCCCGACAGGCAAACTATGGCTACACCTTC.

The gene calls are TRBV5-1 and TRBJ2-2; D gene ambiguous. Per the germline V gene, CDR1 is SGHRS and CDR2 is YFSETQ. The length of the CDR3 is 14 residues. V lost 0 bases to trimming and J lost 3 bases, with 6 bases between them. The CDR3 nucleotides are TGCGCCAGCAGCTTGGAGGCCCACACCGGGGAGCTGTTTTTT. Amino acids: CASSLEAHTGELFF. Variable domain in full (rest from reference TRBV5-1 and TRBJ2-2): KAGVTQTPRYLIKTRGQQVTLSCSPISGHRSVSWYQQTPGQGLQFLFEYFSETQRNKGNFPGRFSGRQFSNSRSEMNVSTLELGDSALYLCASSLEAHTGELFFGEGSRLTVL.

In nucleotides, the CDR3 is TGTGCCAGCAGTCGCCCGGGACAGCGGGGAGAGACCCAGTACTTC. It encodes CASSRPGQRGETQYF. This chain links TRBV28 with TRBJ2-5; D is tentatively TRBD1 or TRBD2 (7 bases each). Germline CDR1 reads MDHEN; CDR2 reads SYDVKM. V was shortened by 5 bases and J by 4 bases, with 17 bases between the two germline ends. The CDR3 is made up of 15 amino acids. The full variable domain, with the rest looked up from reference TRBV28 and TRBJ2-5, is DVKVTQSSRYLVKRTGEKVFLECVQDMDHENMFWYRQDPGLGLRLIYFSYDVKMKEKGDIPEGYSVSREKKERFSLILESASTNQTSMYLCASSRPGQRGETQYFGPGTRLLVL.

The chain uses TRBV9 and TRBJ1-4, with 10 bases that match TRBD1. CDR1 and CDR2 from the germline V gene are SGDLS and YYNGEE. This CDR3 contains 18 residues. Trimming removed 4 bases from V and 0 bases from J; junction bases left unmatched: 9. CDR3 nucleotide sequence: TGTGCCAGCAGCAAGGGGACAGGGGCGATTCCAACTAATGAAAAACTGTTTTTT. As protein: CASSKGTGAIPTNEKLFF.

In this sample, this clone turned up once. CDR3 DNA sequence: TGCGCCAGCAGCTTGGACAGGGGGCCTGGAAACACCATATATTTT. It specifies CASSLDRGPGNTIYF. This sequence joins TRBV5-1 and TRBJ1-3; 9 positions match TRBD1. J was trimmed by 2 bases and V by 0 bases; bases with no gene match: 0. The CDR3 sequence is 15 residues long. Germline V CDR1 and CDR2: SGHRS, YFSETQ. Full variable domain (remainder filled in from reference TRBV5-1 and TRBJ1-3): KAGVTQTPRYLIKTRGQQVTLSCSPISGHRSVSWYQQTPGQGLQFLFEYFSETQRNKGNFPGRFSGRQFSNSRSEMNVSTLELGDSALYLCASSLDRGPGNTIYFGEGSWLTVV.

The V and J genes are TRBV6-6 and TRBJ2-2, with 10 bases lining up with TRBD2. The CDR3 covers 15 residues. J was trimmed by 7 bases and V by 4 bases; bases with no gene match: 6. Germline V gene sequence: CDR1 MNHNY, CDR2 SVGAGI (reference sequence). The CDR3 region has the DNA TGTGCCAGCAGTTCCCTAGCGGGAGTACTCGGGGAGCTGTTTTTT. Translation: CASSSLAGVLGELFF.